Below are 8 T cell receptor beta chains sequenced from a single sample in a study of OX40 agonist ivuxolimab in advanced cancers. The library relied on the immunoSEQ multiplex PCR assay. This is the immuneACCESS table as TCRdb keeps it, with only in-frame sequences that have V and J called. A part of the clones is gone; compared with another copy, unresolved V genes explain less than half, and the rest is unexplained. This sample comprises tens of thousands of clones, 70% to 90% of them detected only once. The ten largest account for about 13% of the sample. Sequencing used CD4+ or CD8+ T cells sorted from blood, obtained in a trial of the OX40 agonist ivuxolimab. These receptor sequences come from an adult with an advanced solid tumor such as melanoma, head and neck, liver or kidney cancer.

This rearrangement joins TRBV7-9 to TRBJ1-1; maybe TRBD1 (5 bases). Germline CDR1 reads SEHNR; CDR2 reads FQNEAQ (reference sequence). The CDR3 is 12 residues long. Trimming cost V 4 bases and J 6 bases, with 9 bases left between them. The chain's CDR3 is CASSSQGPEAFF. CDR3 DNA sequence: TGTGCCAGCAGCTCCCAGGGACCTGAAGCTTTCTTT.

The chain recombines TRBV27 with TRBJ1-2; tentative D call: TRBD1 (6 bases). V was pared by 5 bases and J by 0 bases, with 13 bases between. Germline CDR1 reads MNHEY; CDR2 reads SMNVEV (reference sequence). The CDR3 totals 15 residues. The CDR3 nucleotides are TGTGCCAGCAGTCCGGACAGATACCCTAACTATGGCTACACCTTC. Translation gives CASSPDRYPNYGYTF.

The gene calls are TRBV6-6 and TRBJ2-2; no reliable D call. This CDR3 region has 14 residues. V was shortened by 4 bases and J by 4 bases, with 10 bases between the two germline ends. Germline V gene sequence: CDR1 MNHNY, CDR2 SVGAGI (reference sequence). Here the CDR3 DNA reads TGTGCCAGCAGTTGGGGTAGAGGCACCGGGGAGCTGTTTTTT. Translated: CASSWGRGTGELFF.

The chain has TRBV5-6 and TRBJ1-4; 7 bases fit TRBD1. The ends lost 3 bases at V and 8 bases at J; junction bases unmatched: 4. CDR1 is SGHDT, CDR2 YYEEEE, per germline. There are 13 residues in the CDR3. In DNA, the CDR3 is TGTGCCAGCAGCTCCGGACAGGAGGAAAAACTGTTTTTT. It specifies CASSSGQEEKLFF.

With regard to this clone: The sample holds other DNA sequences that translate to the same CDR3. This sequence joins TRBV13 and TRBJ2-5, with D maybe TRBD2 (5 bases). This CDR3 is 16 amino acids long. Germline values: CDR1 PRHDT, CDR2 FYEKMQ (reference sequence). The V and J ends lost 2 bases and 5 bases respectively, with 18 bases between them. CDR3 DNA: TGTGCCAGCAGCTTATCCCTACACGGTTCGGGGGAGACCCAGTACTTC. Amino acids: CASSLSLHGSGETQYF. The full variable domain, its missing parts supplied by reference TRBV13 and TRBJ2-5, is AAGVIQSPRHLIKEKRETATLKCYPIPRHDTVYWYQQGPGQDPQFLISFYEKMQSDKGSIPDRFSAQQFSDYHSELNMSSLELGDSALYFCASSLSLHGSGETQYFGPGTRLLVL.

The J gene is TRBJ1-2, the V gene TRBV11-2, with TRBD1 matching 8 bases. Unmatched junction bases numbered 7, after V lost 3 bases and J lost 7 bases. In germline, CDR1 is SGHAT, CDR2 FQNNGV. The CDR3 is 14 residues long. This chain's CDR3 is CASSFGQGEGGYTF. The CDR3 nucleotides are TGTGCCAGCAGCTTTGGACAGGGAGAGGGTGGCTACACCTTC. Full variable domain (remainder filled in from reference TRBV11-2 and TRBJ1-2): EAGVAQSPRYKIIEKRQSVAFWCNPISGHATLYWYQQILGQGPKLLIQFQNNGVVDDSQLPKDRFSAERLKGVDSTLKIQPAKLEDSAVYLCASSFGQGEGGYTFGSGTRLTVV.

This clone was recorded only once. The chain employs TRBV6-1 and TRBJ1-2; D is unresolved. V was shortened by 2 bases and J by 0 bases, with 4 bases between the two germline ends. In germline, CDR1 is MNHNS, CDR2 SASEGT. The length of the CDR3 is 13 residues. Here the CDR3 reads CASSETSNYGYTF. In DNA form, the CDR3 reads TGTGCCAGCAGTGAAACGTCTAACTATGGCTACACCTTC.

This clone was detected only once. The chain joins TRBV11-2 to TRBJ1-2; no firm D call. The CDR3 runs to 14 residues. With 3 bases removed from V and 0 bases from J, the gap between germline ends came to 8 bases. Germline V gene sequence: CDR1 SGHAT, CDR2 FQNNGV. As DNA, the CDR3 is TGTGCCAGCAGCTTTGGGGAGCCTAACTATGGCTACACCTTC. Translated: CASSFGEPNYGYTF.